This is a list of T cell receptor beta chains from one sample in a study of early stage breast cancer tumors. Profiling relied on immunoSEQ multiplex PCR, and the TCRdb table lists in-frame clones only, not all of them. This table holds around 48,000 clones, about 89% found once. Material for sequencing was blood. All receptors derive from a person aged 70 to 85 with breast cancer. Both conserved end residues are part of each CDR3. The D gene is left open where the match is weak. Expanded clones get a size class; other rows say once, few or many, or leave the size out.

>TRBJ1-2|NA|NA|TRBV6-1
CASSGQVANYGYTF
TGTGCCAGCAGTGGACAGGTCGCTAACTATGGCTACACCTTC
>TRBJ1-3|NA|NA|TRBV30
CAWSEGGRGNTIYF
TGTGCCTGGAGTGAGGGGGGGCGCGGGAACACCATATATTTT
>TRBJ1-4|NA|TRBD1|TRBV10-3
CAISESKGALTNEKLFF
TGTGCCATCAGTGAGTCGAAGGGGGCGCTGACTAATGAAAAACTGTTTTTT
>TRBJ2-7|NA|TRBD1|TRBV30
CAWSGGGSSYEQYF
TGTGCCTGGAGTGGAGGGGGCAGCTCCTACGAGCAGTACTTC
>TRBJ1-5|once|NA|TRBV10-2
CASTIRAGEQPQHF
TGCGCCAGCACGATTAGGGCAGGGGAACAGCCCCAGCATTTT
>TRBJ1-4|NA|TRBD1|TRBV4-3
CASSQGQGTNEKLFF
TGCGCCAGCAGCCAAGGACAGGGGACTAATGAAAAACTGTTTTTT
>TRBJ1-3|NA|TRBD1|TRBV19
CASSSNYPGGSGNTIYF
TGTGCCAGTAGTTCAAACTACCCAGGGGGCTCTGGAAACACCATATATTTT
>TRBJ1-5|NA|NA|TRBV19
CASSIRGNQPQHF
TGTGCCAGTAGTATAAGGGGTAATCAGCCCCAGCATTTT
>TRBJ2-5|NA|NA|TRBV6-1
CASSGALSQETQYF
TGTGCCAGCAGTGGAGCCCTCAGCCAAGAGACCCAGTACTTC
>TRBJ1-1|NA|TRBD1|TRBV19
CASSGQGAGNTEAFF
TGTGCCAGTAGTGGGCAGGGGGCAGGAAACACTGAAGCTTTCTTT
>TRBJ1-2|NA|NA|TRBV11-2
CASSLETGNYGYTF
TGTGCCAGCAGCTTAGAAACAGGGAACTATGGCTACACCTTC
>TRBJ1-1|NA|TRBD1|TRBV5-1
CASSFDRGDTEAFF
TGCGCCAGCAGCTTTGACAGGGGAGACACTGAAGCTTTCTTT
>TRBJ1-1|NA|NA|TRBV5-1
CASRGQNTEAFF
TGCGCCAGCCGGGGACAGAACACTGAAGCTTTCTTT
>TRBJ2-1|NA|TRBD2|TRBV9
CASSPRSGSSYNEQFF
TGTGCCAGCAGCCCGCGCAGCGGGAGTTCTTACAATGAGCAGTTCTTC
>TRBJ2-1|NA|NA|TRBV11-2
CASSRNTGGEGEQFF
TGTGCCAGCAGCCGGAATACAGGGGGGGAAGGTGAGCAGTTCTTC
>TRBJ2-1|NA|TRBD2|TRBV5-6
CASSLTPSGVSYNEQFF
TGTGCCAGCAGCTTGACTCCTAGCGGGGTCTCCTACAATGAGCAGTTCTTC
>TRBJ2-5|NA|NA|TRBV2
CASSEFTSVETQYF
TGTGCCAGCAGTGAATTCACTAGTGTCGAGACCCAGTACTTC